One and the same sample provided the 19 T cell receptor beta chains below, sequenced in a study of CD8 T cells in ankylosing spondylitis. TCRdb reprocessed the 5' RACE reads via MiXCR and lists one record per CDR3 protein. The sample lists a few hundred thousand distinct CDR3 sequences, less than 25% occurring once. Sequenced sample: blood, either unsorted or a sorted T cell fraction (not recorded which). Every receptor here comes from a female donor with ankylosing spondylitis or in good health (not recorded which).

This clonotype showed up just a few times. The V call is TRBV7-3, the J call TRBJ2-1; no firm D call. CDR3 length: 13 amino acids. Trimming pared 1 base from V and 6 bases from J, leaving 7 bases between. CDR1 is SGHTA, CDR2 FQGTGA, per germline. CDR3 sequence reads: CASSLIGSNEQFF. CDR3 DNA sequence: TGTGCCAGCAGCTTAATTGGGTCCAATGAGCAGTTCTTC.

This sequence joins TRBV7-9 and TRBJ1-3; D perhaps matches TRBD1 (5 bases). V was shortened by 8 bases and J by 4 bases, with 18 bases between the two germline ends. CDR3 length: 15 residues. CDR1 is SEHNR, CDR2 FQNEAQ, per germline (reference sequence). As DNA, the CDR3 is TGTGCCAGCTCCCCGGGGCCCTCTGGGGGAAACACCATATATTTT. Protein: CASSPGPSGGNTIYF.

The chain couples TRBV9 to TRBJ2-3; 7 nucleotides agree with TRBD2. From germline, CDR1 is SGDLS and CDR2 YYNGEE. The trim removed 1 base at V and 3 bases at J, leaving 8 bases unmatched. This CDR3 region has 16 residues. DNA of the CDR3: TGTGCCAGCAGCGTACGGGCCAGCGGGATGACAGATACGCAGTATTTT. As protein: CASSVRASGMTDTQYF. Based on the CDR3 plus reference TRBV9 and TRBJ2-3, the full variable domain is DSGVTQTPKHLITATGQRVTLRCSPRSGDLSVYWYQQSLDQGLQFLIQYYNGEERAKGNILERFSAQQFPDLHSELNLSSLELGDSALYFCASSVRASGMTDTQYFGPGTRLTVL.

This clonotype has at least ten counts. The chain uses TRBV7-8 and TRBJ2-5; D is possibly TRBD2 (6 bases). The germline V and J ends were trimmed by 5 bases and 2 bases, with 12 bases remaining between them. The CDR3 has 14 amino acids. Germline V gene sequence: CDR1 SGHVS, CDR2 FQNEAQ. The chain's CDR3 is CASSPGLAQETQYF. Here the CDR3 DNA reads TGTGCCAGCAGCCCGGGACTGGCTCAAGAGACCCAGTACTTC.

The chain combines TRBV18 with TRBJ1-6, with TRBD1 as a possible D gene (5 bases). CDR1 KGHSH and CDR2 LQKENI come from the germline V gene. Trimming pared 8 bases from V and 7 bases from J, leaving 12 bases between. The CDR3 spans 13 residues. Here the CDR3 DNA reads TGTGCCAGCCGTGGGACCGCGAATTCACCCCTCCACTTT. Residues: CASRGTANSPLHF.

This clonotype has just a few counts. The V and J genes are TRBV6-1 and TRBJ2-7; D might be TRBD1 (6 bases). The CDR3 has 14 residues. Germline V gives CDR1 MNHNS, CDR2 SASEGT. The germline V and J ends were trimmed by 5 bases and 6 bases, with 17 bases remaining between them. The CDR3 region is CASSPPSGDAEQYF. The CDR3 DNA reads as TGTGCCAGCAGTCCACCATCAGGGGATGCCGAGCAGTACTTC.

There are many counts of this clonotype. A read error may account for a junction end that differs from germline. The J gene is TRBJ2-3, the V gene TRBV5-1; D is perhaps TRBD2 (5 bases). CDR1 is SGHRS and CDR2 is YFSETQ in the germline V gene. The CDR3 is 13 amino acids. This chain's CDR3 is CASSLGGADTQYF. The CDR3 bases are TGTGCCAGCAGCTTAGGAGGAGCAGATACGCAGTATTTT.

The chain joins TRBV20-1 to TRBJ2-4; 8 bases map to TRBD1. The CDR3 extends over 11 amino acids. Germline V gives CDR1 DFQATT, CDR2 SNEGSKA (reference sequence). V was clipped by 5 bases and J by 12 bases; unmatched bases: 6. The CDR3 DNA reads TGCAGTGCTCCCGCGGACAGGGCTCAGTACTTC. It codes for CSAPADRAQYF.

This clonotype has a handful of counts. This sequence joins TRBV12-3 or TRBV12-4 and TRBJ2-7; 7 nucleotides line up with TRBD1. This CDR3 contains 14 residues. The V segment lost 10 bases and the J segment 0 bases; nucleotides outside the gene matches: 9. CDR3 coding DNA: TGTGCCACTGTACAGGGGCCAAGCTCCTACGAGCAGTACTTC. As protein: CATVQGPSSYEQYF.

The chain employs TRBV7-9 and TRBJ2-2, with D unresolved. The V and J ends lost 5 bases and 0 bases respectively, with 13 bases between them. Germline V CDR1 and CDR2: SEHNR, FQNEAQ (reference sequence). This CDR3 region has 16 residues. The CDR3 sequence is CASSRGPSANTGELFF. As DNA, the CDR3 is TGTGCCAGCAGCCGTGGTCCGAGTGCGAACACCGGGGAGCTGTTTTTT.

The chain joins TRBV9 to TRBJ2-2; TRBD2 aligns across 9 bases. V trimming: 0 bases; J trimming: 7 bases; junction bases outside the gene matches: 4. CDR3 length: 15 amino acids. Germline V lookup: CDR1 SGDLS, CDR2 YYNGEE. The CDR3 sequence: CASSVVAGAVGELFF. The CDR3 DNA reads TGTGCCAGCAGCGTAGTAGCGGGAGCTGTCGGGGAGCTGTTTTTT.

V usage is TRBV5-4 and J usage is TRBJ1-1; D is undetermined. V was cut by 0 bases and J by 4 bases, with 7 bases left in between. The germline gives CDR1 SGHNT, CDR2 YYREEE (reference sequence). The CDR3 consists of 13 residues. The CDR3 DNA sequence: TGTGCCAGCAGCTTGGCGGGGAGCACTGAAGCTTTCTTT. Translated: CASSLAGSTEAFF.

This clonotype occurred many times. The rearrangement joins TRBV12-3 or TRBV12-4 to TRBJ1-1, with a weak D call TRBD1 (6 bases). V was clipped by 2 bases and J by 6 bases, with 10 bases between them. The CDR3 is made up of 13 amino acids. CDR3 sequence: CASSLKGEAEAFF. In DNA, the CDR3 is TGTGCCAGCAGTTTAAAGGGGGAAGCTGAAGCTTTCTTT.

CDR3 region: CASSLVSDFSNQPQHF. The DNA for the CDR3 is TGTGCCAGCAGCTTAGTGTCAGACTTTAGCAATCAGCCCCAGCATTTT. J is TRBJ1-5 and V is TRBV7-2; D gene unclear. Per germline, CDR1 SGHTA and CDR2 FQGNSA. The CDR3 has 16 amino acids. V was shortened by 1 base and J by 0 bases, with 10 bases between the two germline ends.

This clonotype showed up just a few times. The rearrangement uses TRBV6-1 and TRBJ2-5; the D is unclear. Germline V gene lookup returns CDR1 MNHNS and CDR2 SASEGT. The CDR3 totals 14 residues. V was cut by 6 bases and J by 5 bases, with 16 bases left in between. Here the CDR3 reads CASSRTRVRETQYF. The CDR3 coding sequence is TGTGCCAGCAGCCGAACTCGGGTGAGGGAGACCCAGTACTTC.

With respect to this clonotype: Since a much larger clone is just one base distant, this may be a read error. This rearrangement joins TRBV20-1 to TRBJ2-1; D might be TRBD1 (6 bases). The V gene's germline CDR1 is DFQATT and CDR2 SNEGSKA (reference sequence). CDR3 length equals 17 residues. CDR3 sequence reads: CCARAVKQGISYNEQFF. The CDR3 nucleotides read TGCTGTGCTAGAGCCGTCAAACAGGGAATCTCCTACAATGAGCAGTTCTTC.

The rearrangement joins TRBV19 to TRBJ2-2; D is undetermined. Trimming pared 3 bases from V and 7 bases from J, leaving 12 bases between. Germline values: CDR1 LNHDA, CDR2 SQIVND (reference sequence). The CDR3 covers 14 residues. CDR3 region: CASSIAVRSGELFF. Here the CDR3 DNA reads TGTGCCAGTAGTATCGCAGTTCGGAGCGGGGAGCTGTTTTTT.

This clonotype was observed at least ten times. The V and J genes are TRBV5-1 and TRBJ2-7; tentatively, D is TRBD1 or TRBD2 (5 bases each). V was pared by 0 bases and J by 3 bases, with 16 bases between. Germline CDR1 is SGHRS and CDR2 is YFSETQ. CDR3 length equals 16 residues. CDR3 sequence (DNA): TGCGCCAGCAGCTTGGGTTTGACGGGGCGGGTCTACGAGCAGTACTTC. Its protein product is CASSLGLTGRVYEQYF.

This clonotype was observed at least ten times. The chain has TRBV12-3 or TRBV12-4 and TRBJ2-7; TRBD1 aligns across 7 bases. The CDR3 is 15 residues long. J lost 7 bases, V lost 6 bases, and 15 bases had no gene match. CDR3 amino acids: CASSPPGQRTREQYF. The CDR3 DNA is TGTGCCAGCAGCCCACCGGGACAGCGGACGAGGGAGCAGTACTTC.